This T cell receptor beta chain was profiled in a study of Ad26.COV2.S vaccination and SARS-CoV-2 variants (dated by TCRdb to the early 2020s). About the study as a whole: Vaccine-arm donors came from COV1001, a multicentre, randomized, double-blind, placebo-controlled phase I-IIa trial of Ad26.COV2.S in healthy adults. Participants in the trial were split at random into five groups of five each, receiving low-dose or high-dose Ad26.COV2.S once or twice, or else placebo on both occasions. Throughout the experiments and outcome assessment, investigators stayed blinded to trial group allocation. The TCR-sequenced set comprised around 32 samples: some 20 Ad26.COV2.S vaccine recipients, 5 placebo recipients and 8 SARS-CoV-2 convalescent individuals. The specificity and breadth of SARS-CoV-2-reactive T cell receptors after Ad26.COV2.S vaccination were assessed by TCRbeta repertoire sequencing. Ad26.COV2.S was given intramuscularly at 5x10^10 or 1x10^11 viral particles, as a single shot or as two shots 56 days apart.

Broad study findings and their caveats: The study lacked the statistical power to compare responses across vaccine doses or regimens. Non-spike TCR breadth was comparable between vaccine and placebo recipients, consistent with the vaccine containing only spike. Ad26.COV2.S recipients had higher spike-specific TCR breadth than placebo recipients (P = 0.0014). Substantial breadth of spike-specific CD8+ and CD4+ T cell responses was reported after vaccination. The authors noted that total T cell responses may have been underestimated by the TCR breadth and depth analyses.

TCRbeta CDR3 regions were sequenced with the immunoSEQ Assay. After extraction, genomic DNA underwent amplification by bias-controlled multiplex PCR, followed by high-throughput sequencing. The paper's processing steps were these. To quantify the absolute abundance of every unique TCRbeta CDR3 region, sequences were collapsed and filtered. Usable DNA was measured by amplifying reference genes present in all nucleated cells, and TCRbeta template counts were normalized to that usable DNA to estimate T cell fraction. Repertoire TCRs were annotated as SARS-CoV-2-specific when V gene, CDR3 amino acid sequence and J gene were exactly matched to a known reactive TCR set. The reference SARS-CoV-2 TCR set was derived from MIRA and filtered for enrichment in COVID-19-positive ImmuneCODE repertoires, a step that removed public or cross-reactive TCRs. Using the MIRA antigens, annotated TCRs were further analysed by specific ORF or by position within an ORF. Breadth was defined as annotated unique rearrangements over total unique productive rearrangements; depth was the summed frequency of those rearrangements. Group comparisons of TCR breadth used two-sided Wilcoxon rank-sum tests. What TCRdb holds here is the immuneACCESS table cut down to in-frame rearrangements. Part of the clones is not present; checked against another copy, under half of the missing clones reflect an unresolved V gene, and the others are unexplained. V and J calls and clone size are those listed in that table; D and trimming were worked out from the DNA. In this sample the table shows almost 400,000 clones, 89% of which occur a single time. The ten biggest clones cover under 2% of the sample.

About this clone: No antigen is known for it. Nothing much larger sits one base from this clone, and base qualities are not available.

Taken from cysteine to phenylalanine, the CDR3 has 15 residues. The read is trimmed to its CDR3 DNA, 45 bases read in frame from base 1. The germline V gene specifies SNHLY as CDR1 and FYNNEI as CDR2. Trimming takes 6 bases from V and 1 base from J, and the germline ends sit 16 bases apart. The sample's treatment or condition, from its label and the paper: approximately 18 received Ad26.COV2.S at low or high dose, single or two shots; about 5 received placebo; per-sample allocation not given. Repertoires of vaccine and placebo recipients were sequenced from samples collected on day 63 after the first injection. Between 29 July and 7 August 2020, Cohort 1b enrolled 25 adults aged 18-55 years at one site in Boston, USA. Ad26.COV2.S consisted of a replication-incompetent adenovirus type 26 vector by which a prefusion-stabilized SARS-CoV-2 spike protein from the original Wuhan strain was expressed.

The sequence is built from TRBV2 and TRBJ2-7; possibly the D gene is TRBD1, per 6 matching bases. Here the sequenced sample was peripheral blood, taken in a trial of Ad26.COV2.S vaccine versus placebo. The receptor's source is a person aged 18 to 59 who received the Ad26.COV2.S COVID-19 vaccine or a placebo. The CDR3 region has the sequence CASSPDRTRSYEQYF. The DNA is TGTGCCAGCAGCCCCGACAGGACGCGTTCCTACGAGCAGTACTTC.